The 16 T cell receptor beta chains below were found in one sample sequenced in a study of blood T cells in healthy people across ages. A sample-barcoded 5' primer and a J-beta primer mix were used in a second PCR of about 6 to 11 cycles. TCRdb passed the 5' RACE reads through MiXCR, listing each CDR3 protein once. There are about 1.7 million distinct CDR3 sequences in the sample; under 30% occur only once, and about 7.7% lies in the top ten. Specimen: blood. These receptors all stem from a woman aged 25-40 years in good health.

This clonotype has more than one count but fewer than ten. This may be a read error: a much more frequent sequence differs by one nucleotide. The chain combines TRBV6-5 with TRBJ2-5; tentatively, D is TRBD1 (6 bases). The CDR3 is 15 residues long. Germline CDR1 is MNHEY and CDR2 is SVGAGI. V lost 7 bases and J 1 base, leaving 16 bases between the germline ends. CDR3 region: CASTTTQDSQETQYF. The DNA for the CDR3 is TGTGCCAGCACCACAACGCAGGACAGCCAAGAGACCCAGTACTTC.

This clonotype was seen more than once but under ten times. The gene calls are TRBV6-1 and TRBJ1-1; D ambiguous. The CDR3 is 15 amino acids. V dropped 3 bases and J dropped 0 bases, with 11 bases sitting between them. Per the germline V gene, CDR1 is MNHNS and CDR2 is SASEGT. For the CDR3, the DNA is TGTGCCAGCAGTGAGGGAGATTTGCTGAACACTGAAGCTTTCTTT. Translation: CASSEGDLLNTEAFF.

V is TRBV5-1 and J is TRBJ1-6, with TRBD1 identical over 10 bases. Germline V gene lookup returns CDR1 SGHRS and CDR2 YFSETQ. The CDR3 spans 17 residues. Unmatched junction bases numbered 8, after V lost 0 bases and J lost 8 bases. CDR3 coding DNA: TGCGCCAGCAGCTTGGCCGACCGGACAGGGGGACATTCACCCCTCCACTTT. The encoded protein is CASSLADRTGGHSPLHF.

This clonotype was counted many times. This chain links TRBV29-1 with TRBJ2-1; 12 nucleotides align to TRBD2. CDR1 and CDR2 (germline): SQVTM, ANQGSEA. V lost 4 bases and J lost 0; bases outside the gene matches: 4. There are 16 residues in the CDR3. The CDR3 here is CSVATSGGSSYNEQFF. CDR3 nucleotide sequence: TGCAGCGTTGCTACTAGCGGGGGGTCCTCCTACAATGAGCAGTTCTTC.

The chain employs TRBV29-1 and TRBJ1-4; D is undetermined. Per the germline V gene, CDR1 is SQVTM and CDR2 is ANQGSEA. The V and J ends lost 0 bases and 4 bases respectively, with 12 bases between them. This CDR3 is built from 15 residues. CDR3 nucleotides: TGCAGCGTTGAAGATGGAGGGCAGCTTAATGAAAAACTGTTTTTT. It specifies CSVEDGGQLNEKLFF.

Here the CDR3 DNA reads TGTGCCAGCAGCGTATCTCTGGACAGGAACTCTGGAAACACCATATATTTT. Translation: CASSVSLDRNSGNTIYF. The J gene is TRBJ1-3, the V gene TRBV9; 7 nucleotides align to TRBD1. Germline V CDR1 and CDR2: SGDLS, YYNGEE. V lost 1 base to trimming and J lost 0 bases; unmatched junction nucleotides: 7. The CDR3 runs to 17 residues.

Comments on this clonotype: A much larger clonotype is one base distant, so this may be a read error. This sequence joins TRBV18 and TRBJ2-7; the D gene is possibly TRBD2 (5 bases). Germline V gives CDR1 KGHSH, CDR2 LQKENI. The CDR3 has 16 amino acids. CDR3 DNA sequence: TGTGCCAGCTCACGCAACGGGATCCTGGTGGGTTACGAGCGGTACTTC. It codes for CASSRNGILVGYERYF.

Only a few counts were recorded for this clonotype. The gene calls are TRBV14 and TRBJ2-3, with D hard to call. The V gene's germline CDR1 is SGHDN and CDR2 FVKESK. V was shortened by 1 base and J by 6 bases, with 20 bases between the two germline ends. The CDR3 is 17 amino acids. The DNA of the CDR3 is TGTGCCAGCAGCCAAGCCTTCCCTACTCCCCTGGGGGATACGCAGTATTTT. Amino acid sequence: CASSQAFPTPLGDTQYF.

The rearrangement uses TRBV7-2 and TRBJ1-1; D uncertain. Germline CDR1 is SGHTA and CDR2 is FQGNSA. V lost 6 bases and J lost 3, with 17 bases in between. The CDR3 spans 15 residues. The DNA of the CDR3 is TGTGCCAGCAGGGTGGTGTCGGGCGTCGACACTGAAGCTTTCTTT. Translating gives CASRVVSGVDTEAFF. Based on the CDR3 plus reference TRBV7-2 and TRBJ1-1, the full variable domain is GAGVSQSPSNKVTEKGKDVELRCDPISGHTALYWYRQSLGQGLEFLIYFQGNSAPDKSGLPSDRFSAERTGGSVSTLTIQRTQQEDSAVYLCASRVVSGVDTEAFFGQGTRLTVV.

This clonotype was observed many times. As DNA, the CDR3 is TGCAGCGTTGACCCGGGGCGTCTCAATGAGCAGTTCTTC. Amino acids: CSVDPGRLNEQFF. The chain has TRBV29-1 and TRBJ2-1; possibly TRBD1 or TRBD2 for D (5 bases each). CDR3 length: 13 residues. The ends were cut back, 3 bases at V and 6 bases at J, with 12 bases in the middle. CDR1 is SQVTM, CDR2 ANQGSEA, per germline.

The V call is TRBV27, the J call TRBJ2-1, with TRBD2 identical over 11 bases. With 6 bases clipped from V and 0 bases from J, the junction kept 10 bases outside the gene matches. The CDR3 consists of 18 residues. CDR1 and CDR2 from the germline V gene are MNHEY and SMNVEV (reference sequence). CDR3 DNA: TGTGCCAGCAGCAAGGGACTAGCGGTGATGAGCTCCTACAATGAGCAGTTCTTC. Its protein product is CASSKGLAVMSSYNEQFF.

The rearrangement uses TRBV20-1 and TRBJ2-5; a weak D match, TRBD2 (7 bases). The DNA matches TRBJ2-7 better at its end, which makes the J call doubtful. CDR3 length: 13 residues. The germline gives CDR1 DFQATT, CDR2 SNEGSKA (reference sequence). The CDR3 here is CSARSVGGGEQYF. The DNA for the CDR3 is TGCAGTGCTAGATCGGTGGGAGGGGGCGAGCAGTACTTC.

In its sample, this clonotype was seen a few times. The rearrangement links TRBV6-2 or TRBV6-3 to TRBJ1-1; weak D call: TRBD1 (5 bases). Per germline, CDR1 MNHEY and CDR2 SVGEGT. V lost 6 bases to trimming and J lost 3 bases, with 23 bases between them. The CDR3 runs to 17 residues. CDR3 DNA sequence: TGTGCCAGCAGCCCTCTTTTGGGGCGGAATTCCTACACTGAAGCTTTCTTT. Protein: CASSPLLGRNSYTEAFF.

In its sample, this clonotype was seen a few times. This chain joins TRBV3-1 and TRBJ1-1, with D hard to call. Trimming took off 2 bases at V and 4 bases at J, with 8 bases between the two ends. Germline V lookup: CDR1 LGHDT, CDR2 YNNKEL (reference sequence). The CDR3 length is 13 residues. Written as DNA, the CDR3 is TGTGCCAGCAGCCAACCCGGATCCACTGAAGCTTTCTTT. It encodes CASSQPGSTEAFF.

J is TRBJ2-5 and V is TRBV20-1; TRBD2 aligns across 11 bases. Germline V gene data show CDR1 as DFQATT and CDR2 as SNEGSKA (reference sequence). With 0 bases clipped from V and 2 bases from J, the junction kept 5 bases outside the gene matches. This CDR3 is built from 16 residues. The CDR3 loop is CSARDRASGGQETQYF. The CDR3 region has the DNA TGCAGTGCTAGAGATCGGGCTAGCGGGGGGCAAGAGACCCAGTACTTC.

This clonotype was recorded once. A single base separates this from a much larger clone, so it may be a read error. CDR3 protein: CASSLYMGHSKNIQYF. The CDR3 coding sequence is TGTGCCAGCAGCTTATACATGGGGCACTCAAAAAACATTCAGTACTTC. The chain has TRBV7-6 and TRBJ2-4; D is perhaps TRBD1 (5 bases). The CDR3 sequence is 16 residues long. Per germline, CDR1 SGHVS and CDR2 FNYEAQ. The V gene lost 2 bases and the J gene lost 4 bases, with 15 bases spanning the gap.